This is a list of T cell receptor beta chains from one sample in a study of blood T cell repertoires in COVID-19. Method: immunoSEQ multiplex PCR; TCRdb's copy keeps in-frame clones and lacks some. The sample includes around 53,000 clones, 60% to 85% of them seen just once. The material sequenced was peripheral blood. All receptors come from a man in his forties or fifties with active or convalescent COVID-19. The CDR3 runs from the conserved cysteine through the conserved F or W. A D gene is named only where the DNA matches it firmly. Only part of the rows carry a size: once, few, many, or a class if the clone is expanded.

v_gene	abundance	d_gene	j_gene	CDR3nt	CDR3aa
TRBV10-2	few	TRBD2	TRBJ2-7	TGCGCCAGTCACCTAAGCGGGGGGACTTACGAGCAGTACTTC	CASHLSGGTYEQYF
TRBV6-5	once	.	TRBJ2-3	TGTGCCAGCAGTTACTCGAGGGCGGGCGCAGATACGCAGTATTTT	CASSYSRAGADTQYF
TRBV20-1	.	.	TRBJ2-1	TGCAGTGCTAGTGCGCTAACCTACAATGAGCAGTTCTTC	CSASALTYNEQFF
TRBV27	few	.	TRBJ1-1	TGTGCCAGCAGTTGGTCAAGCGTCGGCACTGAAGCTTTCTTT	CASSWSSVGTEAFF
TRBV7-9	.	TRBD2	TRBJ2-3	TGTGCCAGCAGCTTAACGGGAGGGCGGACAGATACGCAGTATTTT	CASSLTGGRTDTQYF
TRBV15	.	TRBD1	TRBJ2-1	TGTGCCACCAGCAGAGATCTGGCTGGACAGGGGGAGAATGAGCAGTTCTTC	CATSRDLAGQGENEQFF
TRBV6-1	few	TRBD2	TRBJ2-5	TGTGCCAGCAGTGAAGTTGGGAGGGGTGAGACCCAGTACTTC	CASSEVGRGETQYF
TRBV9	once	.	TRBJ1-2	TGTGCCAGCAGCACAGGGTCCATGGGAAACTATGGCTACACCTTC	CASSTGSMGNYGYTF
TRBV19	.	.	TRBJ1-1	TGTGCCAGTAGTATAGACATCGGGGTGGCTTTCTTT	CASSIDIGVAFF
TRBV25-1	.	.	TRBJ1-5	TGTGCCGGTCACAGAGGGCGGATAGATCAGCCCCAGCATTTT	CAGHRGRIDQPQHF
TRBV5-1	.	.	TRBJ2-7	TGCGCCAGCAGCGTGGTTTCGGGGATCTCCTACGAGCAGTACTTC	CASSVVSGISYEQYF
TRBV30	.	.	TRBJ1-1	TGTGCCTGGAGTGTAGACAAGAACACTGAAGCTTTCTTT	CAWSVDKNTEAFF
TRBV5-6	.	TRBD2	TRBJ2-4	TGTGCCAGCACTATTCTAGCGGGACGGAACATTCAGTACTTC	CASTILAGRNIQYF
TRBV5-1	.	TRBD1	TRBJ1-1	TGCGCCAGCAGCTTCGTCGGGACAGGGGGTCAAACTGAAGCTTTCTTT	CASSFVGTGGQTEAFF
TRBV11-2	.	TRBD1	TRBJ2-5	TGTGCCAGCAGCACAGGCGTACAGGGGGTTTGGGAGACCCAGTACTTC	CASSTGVQGVWETQYF
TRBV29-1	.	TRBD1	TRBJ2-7	TGCAGCGCCGTTGACAGGGGCCGAGTAGGGGAGCAGTACTTC	CSAVDRGRVGEQYF
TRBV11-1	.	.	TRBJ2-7	TGTGCCAGCAGCTTAGGGGACATAAGCTCCTACGAGCAGTACTTC	CASSLGDISSYEQYF
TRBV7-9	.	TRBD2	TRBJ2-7	TGTGCCAGCAGCTCAACGGGGGGGCGCCCCTACGAGCAGTACTTC	CASSSTGGRPYEQYF
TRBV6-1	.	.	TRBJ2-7	TGTGCCAGCAGTGAAGCCTTCGCGCAGGGCTCCTACGAGCAGTACTTC	CASSEAFAQGSYEQYF
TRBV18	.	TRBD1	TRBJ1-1	TGTGCCAGCTCACCATTGACAGGGGCCACTGAAGCTTTCTTT	CASSPLTGATEAFF
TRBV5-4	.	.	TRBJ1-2	TGTGCCAGCAGCTTGGACAGGGCTAACTATGGCTACACCTTC	CASSLDRANYGYTF
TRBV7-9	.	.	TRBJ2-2	TGTGCCAGCAGCTTAGGGTTTGGGGGACATAACACCGGGGAGCTGTTTTTT	CASSLGFGGHNTGELFF